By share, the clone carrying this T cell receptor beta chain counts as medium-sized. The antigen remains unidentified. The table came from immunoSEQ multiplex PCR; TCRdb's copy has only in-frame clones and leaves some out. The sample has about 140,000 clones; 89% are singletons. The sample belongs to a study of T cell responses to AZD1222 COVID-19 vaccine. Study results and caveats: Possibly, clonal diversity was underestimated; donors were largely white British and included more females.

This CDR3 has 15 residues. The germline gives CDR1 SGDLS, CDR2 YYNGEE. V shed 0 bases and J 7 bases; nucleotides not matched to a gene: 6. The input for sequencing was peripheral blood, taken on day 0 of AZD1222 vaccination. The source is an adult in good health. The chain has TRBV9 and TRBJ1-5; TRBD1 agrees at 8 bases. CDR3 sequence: CASSVGTGSGQPQHF. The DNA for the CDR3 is TGTGCCAGCAGCGTAGGGACAGGGTCGGGGCAGCCCCAGCATTTT.